The 10 T cell receptor beta chains in this list originate from one sample, sequenced in a study of naive and memory T cell subsets. An equimolar mix of two oligonucleotides served as the beta constant-region primer for TRBC1 and TRBC2. Nested alpha and beta constant-region primers with the SP2 primer drove four PCR rounds on ligated cDNA. Each CDR3 protein is one row after TCRdb ran MiXCR on the UMI-ligation and nested PCR reads. The sample has 95,000 to 150,000 distinct CDR3 sequences, around 35% seen once; the top ten hold less than 1%. The sequenced sample consisted of central memory CD4+ T cells from blood. Receptors were obtained from a human donor in good health.

This chain connects TRBV12-3 or TRBV12-4 to TRBJ1-5; 11 bases are a match to TRBD1. This CDR3 is 19 amino acids long. V lost 6 bases to trimming and J lost 6 bases; unmatched junction nucleotides: 19. CDR3 amino acids: CASSRWDRGSVGSGQPQHF. CDR3 in DNA: TGTGCCAGCAGCCGGTGGGACAGGGGGTCTGTCGGCTCAGGTCAGCCCCAGCATTTT.

This chain connects TRBV20-1 to TRBJ1-5; maybe TRBD1 (6 bases). This CDR3 contains 14 residues. V lost 2 bases, J lost 3 bases, and 11 bases lay in between. CDR1 and CDR2 from the germline V gene are DFQATT and SNEGSKA (reference sequence). The CDR3 DNA reads as TGCAGTGCTAGAACCAGGGGTATCAATCAGCCCCAGCATTTT. Translation: CSARTRGINQPQHF.

The chain combines TRBV29-1 with TRBJ2-1, with D perhaps matching TRBD1 (6 bases). Germline loops: CDR1 SQVTM, CDR2 ANQGSEA. V was trimmed by 6 bases and J by 9 bases, leaving 18 bases between them. This CDR3 is 13 amino acids long. This CDR3 is CSVANRVNLEQFF. As DNA, the CDR3 is TGCAGCGTCGCGAACAGGGTCAACCTTGAGCAGTTCTTC.

V gene TRBV21-1 combines with J gene TRBJ2-1; the table names TRBD2, a call not compared with the DNA. TRBV21-1 is termed a pseudogene. CDR3 length equals 17 residues. The CDR3, as DNA: TGTGCCAGCAGCTCAGCGGGACTAGCGGGAGGATACAATGAGCAGTTCTTC. The encoded protein is CASSSAGLAGGYNEQFF.

This chain's CDR3 is CASSAGGTLAAYEQYF. The CDR3 region has the DNA TGTGCCAGCAGCGCTGGCGGGACACTCGCTGCCTACGAGCAGTACTTC. The V call is TRBV7-8, the J call TRBJ2-7; either TRBD1 or TRBD2 may fit D (6 bases each). This CDR3 contains 16 residues. V lost 5 bases, J lost 2 bases, and 19 bases lay in between. Germline-derived CDR1 and CDR2 are SGHVS and FQNEAQ.

The chain links TRBV29-1 to TRBJ2-7; no clear D gene. The CDR3 has 11 residues. V lost 7 bases and J lost 5, with 12 bases in between. CDR1 is SQVTM and CDR2 is ANQGSEA in the germline V gene. Written as DNA, the CDR3 is TGCAGCGCTCAGGTGTATAACGAGCAGTACTTC. It specifies CSAQVYNEQYF.

This clonotype has a count of ten or more. In nucleotides, the CDR3 is TGTGCCAGCAGTTCAGGTGGGACAGGGAACACTGAAGCTTTCTTT. Its protein product is CASSSGGTGNTEAFF. The chain links TRBV28 to TRBJ1-1; 8 bases map to TRBD1. V lost 4 bases and J lost 1; bases outside the gene matches: 5. There are 15 residues in the CDR3. Germline lookup yields CDR1 MDHEN and CDR2 SYDVKM. The full variable domain, completed using reference TRBV28 and TRBJ1-1, is DVKVTQSSRYLVKRTGEKVFLECVQDMDHENMFWYRQDPGLGLRLIYFSYDVKMKEKGDIPEGYSVSREKKERFSLILESASTNQTSMYLCASSSGGTGNTEAFFGQGTRLTVV.

DNA of the CDR3: TGTGCCAGCAGGGAAGCCCTGGGAAGGAAAAATGAGCAGTTCTTC. Its protein is CASREALGRKNEQFF. The genes are TRBV12-3 or TRBV12-4 and TRBJ2-1; D unresolved. The length of the CDR3 is 15 residues. V lost 6 bases to trimming and J lost 7 bases, with 19 bases between them.

This clonotype was seen a handful of times. This rearrangement joins TRBV13 to TRBJ2-3; 10 nucleotides agree with TRBD1. The V segment lost 5 bases and the J segment 4 bases; nucleotides outside the gene matches: 3. This CDR3 has 14 amino acids. CDR1 and CDR2 (germline): PRHDT, FYEKMQ (reference sequence). This chain's CDR3 is CASSRDRGADTQYF. The CDR3 coding sequence is TGTGCCAGCAGCCGGGACAGGGGAGCAGATACGCAGTATTTT.

The genes are TRBV9 and TRBJ2-1; no firm D call. The V and J ends lost 0 bases and 6 bases respectively, with 13 bases between them. This CDR3 is built from 15 residues. Germline values: CDR1 SGDLS, CDR2 YYNGEE. The CDR3 DNA follows: TGTGCCAGCAGCGTAGGGACCCTCGGGTCCAATGAGCAGTTCTTC. Translated, it gives CASSVGTLGSNEQFF.